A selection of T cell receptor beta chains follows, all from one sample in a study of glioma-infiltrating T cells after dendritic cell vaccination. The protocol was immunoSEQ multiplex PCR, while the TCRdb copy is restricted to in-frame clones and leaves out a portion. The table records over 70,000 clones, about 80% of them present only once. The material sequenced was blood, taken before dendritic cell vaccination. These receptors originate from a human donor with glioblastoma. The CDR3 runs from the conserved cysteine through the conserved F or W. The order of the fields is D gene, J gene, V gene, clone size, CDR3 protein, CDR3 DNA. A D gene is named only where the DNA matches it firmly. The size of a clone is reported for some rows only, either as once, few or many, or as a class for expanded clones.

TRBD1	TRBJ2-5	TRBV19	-	CASSQDPPGQGEETQYF	TGTGCCAGTAGTCAGGATCCTCCCGGACAGGGGGAGGAGACCCAGTACTTC
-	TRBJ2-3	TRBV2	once	CAGQTAYTQYF	TGTGCCGGGCAGACAGCTTATACGCAGTATTTT
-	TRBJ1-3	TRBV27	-	CASSLFTGLSGNTIYF	TGTGCCAGCAGTTTATTTACGGGACTCTCTGGAAACACCATATATTTT
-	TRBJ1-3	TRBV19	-	CASSIARSLGNTIYF	TGTGCCAGTAGTATTGCCAGAAGTTTGGGAAACACCATATATTTT
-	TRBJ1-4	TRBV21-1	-	CASSKKSGGLTGANEKLFF	TGTGCCAGCAGCAAGAAGTCCGGGGGTTTGACAGGGGCTAATGAAAAACTGTTTTTT
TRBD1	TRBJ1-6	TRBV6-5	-	CASRQGARNSPLHF	TGTGCCAGCAGACAGGGGGCGAGGAATTCACCCCTCCACTTT
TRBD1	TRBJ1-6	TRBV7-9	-	CASSLVWTGINSPLHF	TGTGCCAGCAGCTTAGTCTGGACAGGGATAAATTCACCCCTCCACTTT
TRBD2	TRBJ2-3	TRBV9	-	CASSGGLADTQYF	TGTGCCAGCAGCGGTGGACTAGCAGATACGCAGTATTTT
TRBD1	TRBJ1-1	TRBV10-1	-	CASSTGTAGTEAFF	TGCGCCAGCAGTACCGGGACAGCGGGCACTGAAGCTTTCTTT
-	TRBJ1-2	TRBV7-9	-	CASTLQTGIYGYTF	TGTGCCAGCACCCTTCAAACAGGAATCTATGGCTACACCTTC
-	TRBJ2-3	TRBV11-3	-	CASSLTGSGTDTQYF	TGTGCCAGCAGCTTAACAGGGAGCGGCACAGATACGCAGTATTTT
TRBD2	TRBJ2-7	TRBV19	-	CASRPGGGGYEQYF	TGTGCCAGCCGTCCCGGCGGGGGGGGCTACGAGCAGTACTTC
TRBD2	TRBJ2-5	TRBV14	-	CASSQDRGLAGAPMETQYF	TGTGCCAGCAGCCAAGATAGGGGACTAGCGGGGGCCCCAATGGAGACCCAGTACTTC
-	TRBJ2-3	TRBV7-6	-	CASSSGNTQYF	TGTGCCAGCAGCTCAGGGAATACGCAGTATTTT
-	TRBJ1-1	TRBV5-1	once	CASSSQGNTEAFF	TGCGCCAGCAGCTCACAGGGGAACACTGAAGCTTTCTTT
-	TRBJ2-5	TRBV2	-	CASSERETQYF	TGTGCCAGCAGTGAACGGGAGACCCAGTACTTC
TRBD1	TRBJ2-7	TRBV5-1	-	CASRAWDSSYEQYF	TGCGCCAGCAGGGCATGGGACAGCTCCTACGAGCAGTACTTC
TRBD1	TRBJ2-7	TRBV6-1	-	CASRVQPGGAYEQYF	TGTGCCAGCAGAGTTCAGCCAGGGGGCGCCTACGAGCAGTACTTC
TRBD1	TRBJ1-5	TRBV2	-	CASRGLGTGNNQPQHF	TGTGCCAGCAGGGGCTTAGGGACAGGCAACAATCAGCCCCAGCATTTT
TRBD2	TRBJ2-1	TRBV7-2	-	CASSSKSSGPRRNNEQFF	TGTGCCAGCAGCTCTAAGAGTAGCGGGCCTAGACGGAACAATGAGCAGTTCTTC
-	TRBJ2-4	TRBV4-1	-	CASSQDIWPRNLALAKNIQYF	TGCGCCAGCAGCCAAGATATTTGGCCCCGCAACCTCGCTCTAGCCAAAAACATTCAGTACTTC
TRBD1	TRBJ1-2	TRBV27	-	CASSPRQGAYGYTF	TGTGCCAGCAGTCCCAGACAGGGGGCCTATGGCTACACCTTC
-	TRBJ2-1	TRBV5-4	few	CASSLLQGMIHEQFF	TGTGCCAGCAGCTTGCTCCAGGGTATGATACATGAGCAGTTCTTC
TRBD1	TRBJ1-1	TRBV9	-	CASSVAVSGGADTEAFF	TGTGCCAGCAGCGTAGCAGTCTCAGGGGGCGCCGACACTGAAGCTTTCTTT
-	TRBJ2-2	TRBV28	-	CASSLSAGTGELFF	TGTGCCAGCAGTTTATCAGCGGGCACCGGGGAGCTGTTTTTT
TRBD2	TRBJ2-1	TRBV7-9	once	CASSRTSGGASSYNEQFF	TGTGCCAGCAGCCGTACTAGCGGGGGGGCAAGCTCCTACAATGAGCAGTTCTTC
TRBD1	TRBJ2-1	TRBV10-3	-	CAIRAGTGSYNEQFF	TGTGCCATCAGGGCCGGGACAGGTTCCTACAATGAGCAGTTCTTC
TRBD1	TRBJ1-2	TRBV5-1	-	CASSSGQGEGYTF	TGCGCCAGCAGCTCGGGACAGGGGGAAGGCTACACCTTC
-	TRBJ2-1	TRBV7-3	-	CASSLESSSYNEQFF	TGTGCCAGCAGCTTAGAATCGAGCTCCTACAATGAGCAGTTCTTC
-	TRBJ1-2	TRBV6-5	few	CASSPLRGDRDGYTF	TGTGCCAGCAGTCCACTCCGCGGGGATCGGGATGGCTACACCTTC
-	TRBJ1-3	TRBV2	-	CASSAGGQPGNTIYF	TGTGCCAGCAGTGCCGGTGGGCAGCCTGGAAACACCATATATTTT
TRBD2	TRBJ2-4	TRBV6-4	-	CASSEGLAGVGKNIQYF	TGTGCCAGCAGCGAGGGACTAGCGGGAGTTGGCAAAAACATTCAGTACTTC
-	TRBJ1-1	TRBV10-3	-	CAISESRGQNTEAFF	TGTGCCATCAGTGAGTCGCGGGGCCAAAACACTGAAGCTTTCTTT
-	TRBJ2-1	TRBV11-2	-	CASSLVFSSSYNEQFF	TGTGCCAGCAGCTTAGTTTTTTCCAGCTCCTACAATGAGCAGTTCTTC
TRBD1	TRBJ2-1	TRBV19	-	CASIPTGRYNEQFF	TGTGCCAGTATCCCGACAGGGCGATACAATGAGCAGTTCTTC
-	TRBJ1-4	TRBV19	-	CASSSLDSLNEKLFF	TGTGCCAGTAGTAGCTTGGACAGTCTAAATGAAAAACTGTTTTTT
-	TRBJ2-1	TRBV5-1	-	CASSSGLSLNEQFF	TGCGCCAGCAGCTCAGGGTTATCGCTGAATGAGCAGTTCTTC
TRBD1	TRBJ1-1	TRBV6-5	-	CASSYSRTGKNTEAFF	TGTGCCAGCAGTTACTCCCGGACAGGGAAGAACACTGAAGCTTTCTTT
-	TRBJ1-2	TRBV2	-	CASSEIREGGYTF	TGTGCCAGCAGTGAGATTCGGGAGGGAGGCTACACCTTC
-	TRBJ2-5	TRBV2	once	CASSEALGGGGETQYF	TGTGCCAGCAGTGAAGCGCTCGGAGGGGGCGGGGAGACCCAGTACTTC
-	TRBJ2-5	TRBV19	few	CASSRAGVRETQYF	TGTGCCAGTAGTCGGGCAGGGGTTAGGGAGACCCAGTACTTC
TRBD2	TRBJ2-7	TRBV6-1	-	CASSEAPGGVYEQYF	TGTGCCAGCAGTGAAGCTCCGGGGGGTGTCTACGAGCAGTACTTC
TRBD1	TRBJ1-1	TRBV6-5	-	CASLSTGGITEAFF	TGTGCCAGTCTATCGACAGGGGGGATAACTGAAGCTTTCTTT
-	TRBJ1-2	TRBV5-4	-	CASSLRPESNYGYTF	TGTGCCAGCAGCTTGCGACCGGAGTCTAACTATGGCTACACCTTC
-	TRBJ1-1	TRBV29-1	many	CSVNKNTEAFF	TGCAGCGTTAACAAGAACACTGAAGCTTTCTTT
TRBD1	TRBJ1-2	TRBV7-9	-	CASSPPTGGYGYTF	TGTGCCAGCAGCCCCCCGACAGGGGGCTATGGCTACACCTTC
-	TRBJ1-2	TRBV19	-	CASNPWGSADGYTF	TGTGCCAGTAACCCCTGGGGCAGTGCAGATGGCTACACCTTC
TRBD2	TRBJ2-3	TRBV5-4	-	CASSPLEGLAGGGTDTQYF	TGTGCCAGCAGCCCACTTGAGGGACTAGCGGGAGGTGGAACAGATACGCAGTATTTT
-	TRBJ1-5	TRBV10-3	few	CAISEAGGYSNQPQHF	TGTGCCATCAGTGAGGCGGGGGGGTATAGCAATCAGCCCCAGCATTTT